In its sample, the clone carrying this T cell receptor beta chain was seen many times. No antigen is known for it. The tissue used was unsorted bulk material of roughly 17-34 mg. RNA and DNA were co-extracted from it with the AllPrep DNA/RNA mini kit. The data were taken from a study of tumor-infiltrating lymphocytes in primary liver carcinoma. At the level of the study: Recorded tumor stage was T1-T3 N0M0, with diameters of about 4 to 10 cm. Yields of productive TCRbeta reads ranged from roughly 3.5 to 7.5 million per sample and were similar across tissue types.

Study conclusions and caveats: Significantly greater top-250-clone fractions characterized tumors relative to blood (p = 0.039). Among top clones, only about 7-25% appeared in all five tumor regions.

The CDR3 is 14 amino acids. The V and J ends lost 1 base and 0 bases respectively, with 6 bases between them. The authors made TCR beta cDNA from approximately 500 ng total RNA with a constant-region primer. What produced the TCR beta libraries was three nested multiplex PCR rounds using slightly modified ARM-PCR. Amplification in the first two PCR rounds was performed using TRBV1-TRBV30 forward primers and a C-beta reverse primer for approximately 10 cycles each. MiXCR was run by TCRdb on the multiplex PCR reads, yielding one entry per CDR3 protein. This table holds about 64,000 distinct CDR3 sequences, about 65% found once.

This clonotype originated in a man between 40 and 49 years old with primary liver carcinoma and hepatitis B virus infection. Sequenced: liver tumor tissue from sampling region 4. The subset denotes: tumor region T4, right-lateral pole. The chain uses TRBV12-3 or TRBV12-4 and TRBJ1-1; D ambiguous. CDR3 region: CASSLGLMNTEAFF. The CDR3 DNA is TGTGCCAGCAGTTTAGGGCTCATGAACACTGAAGCTTTCTTT.